The TCR beta chain under discussion was sequenced for a study of T cells in Graves' hyperthyroidism and ophthalmopathy. Study at large: Prior to any treatment, at the point of initial diagnosis, peripheral blood was collected. Study-wide results and caveats: Researchers found most expanded thyroid clonotypes above 0.001 in blood as well.

This clonotype was observed a few times. Its antigen is currently unknown. V was clipped by 6 bases and J by 7 bases, with 12 bases between them. Germline V gene sequence: CDR1 SQVTM, CDR2 ANQGSEA. The CDR3 contains 11 residues. What was amplified from RNA transcripts were TCR beta CDR3 regions. When the TCR CDR3 underwent first-round RT-PCR, the HTBI primer set was used. Each CDR3 protein gets one entry after TCRdb re-called the multiplex PCR reads with MiXCR. The table shows hundreds of thousands of distinct CDR3 sequences, with roughly 15% occurring only once. Disease duration was under 3 months in the ophthalmopathy patients, who also had a Clinical Activity Score of at least 3 and a NOSPECS grade of at least 4.

The sample consisted of blood. The source is a woman between 18 and 29 years old with Graves' ophthalmopathy. The chain uses TRBV29-1 and TRBJ2-5; D is possibly TRBD2 (6 bases). The CDR3 DNA reads TGCAGCGTATTGTTGGAGGGGACCCAGTACTTC. Its protein product is CSVLLEGTQYF. Full variable domain (rest looked up from reference TRBV29-1 and TRBJ2-5): SAVISQKPSRDICQRGTSLTIQCQVDSQVTMMFWYRQQPGQSLTLIATANQGSEATYESGFVIDKFPISRPNLTFSTLTVSNMSPEDSSIYLCSVLLEGTQYFGPGTRLLVL.